Listed below are T cell receptor beta chains from one sample, sequenced in a study of CD8+CD57+ T cells in acquired aplastic anemia. TCRdb itself ran the reads through MiXCR, one entry per CDR3 protein. The sample yields roughly 61,000 distinct CDR3 sequences, about 56% seen once. The sequenced material came from sorted CD4+, CD8+, or CD8+CD57+ T cells (not recorded which) from PBMCs. The origin of the receptors is a human donor in good health, serving as a control. CDR3s include the opening cysteine and the closing phenylalanine or tryptophan. The D gene is left open where the match is weak. Part of the rows lack a size; the others show once, few, many or a class for expanded clones.

V gene	J gene	clone size	D gene	CDR3 protein	CDR3 DNA
TRBV2	TRBJ1-2	medium-sized	TRBD1	CASSDPGQGLGYTF	TGTGCCAGCAGTGACCCGGGACAGGGACTTGGCTACACCTTC
TRBV10-2	TRBJ2-2	-	TRBD1	CASSESGTGWNTGELFF	TGCGCCAGCAGTGAGTCCGGGACAGGGTGGAACACCGGGGAGCTGTTTTTT
TRBV2	TRBJ2-3	-	-	CASSSGPGDTQYF	TGTGCCAGCAGTTCAGGACCGGGGGATACGCAGTATTTT
TRBV25-1	TRBJ2-5	once	-	CASKDHLPETQYF	TGTGCCAGCAAAGACCACCTTCCAGAGACCCAGTACTTC
TRBV5-1	TRBJ2-7	-	TRBD1	CASSLVGQDPYEQYF	TGCGCCAGCAGCTTGGTGGGACAGGACCCCTACGAGCAGTACTTC
TRBV25-1	TRBJ1-1	-	-	CASRTTAGGAGTEAFF	TGTGCCAGCCGAACGACCGCGGGGGGCGCGGGCACTGAAGCTTTCTTT
TRBV5-1	TRBJ2-3	-	-	CASSYVGSTDTQYF	TGCGCCAGCAGCTATGTCGGGAGCACAGATACGCAGTATTTT
TRBV10-3	TRBJ1-2	medium-sized	TRBD1	CAIRGTGGIGGYTF	TGTGCCATCAGGGGGACAGGGGGGATAGGCGGCTACACCTTC
TRBV7-9	TRBJ1-2	-	-	CASSGGTLYGYTF	TGTGCCAGCAGCGGCGGGACACTCTATGGCTACACCTTC
TRBV15	TRBJ1-4	many	-	CATSRGRFNEKLFF	TGTGCCACCAGCAGAGGACGGTTTAATGAAAAACTGTTTTTT
TRBV19	TRBJ1-1	-	-	CASCRGHTTTEAFF	TGTGCCAGCTGTAGGGGCCACACGACCACCGAAGCTTTCTTT
TRBV29-1	TRBJ2-1	-	TRBD1	CSSWGQGAYNEQFF	TGCAGCAGTTGGGGACAGGGGGCTTACAATGAGCAGTTCTTC
TRBV7-2	TRBJ1-1	once	-	CTSSQRPGEAFF	TGTACCAGCAGTCAGCGACCGGGCGAAGCTTTCTTT
TRBV15	TRBJ1-6	-	-	CATSRAGLNSPLHF	TGTGCCACCAGCAGAGCGGGACTGAATTCACCCCTCCACTTT
TRBV20-1	TRBJ2-1	many	TRBD2	CSARGGTSGRGVEQFF	TGCAGTGCTAGAGGGGGGACTAGCGGGAGGGGTGTTGAGCAGTTCTTC
TRBV29-1	TRBJ1-2	-	-	CSVSTGYPNYGYTF	TGCAGCGTTAGTACAGGGTATCCTAACTATGGCTACACCTTC
TRBV19	TRBJ1-2	-	TRBD1	CASSTPQGAGYTF	TGTGCCAGTAGTACTCCTCAGGGGGCTGGCTACACCTTC
TRBV24-1	TRBJ2-7	-	TRBD1	CGTRLTGGPYEQYF	TGTGGCACCAGGCTGACAGGGGGGCCCTACGAGCAGTACTTC
TRBV6-1	TRBJ2-3	many	-	CASSRRGTSTDTQYF	TGTGCCAGCTCTCGAAGGGGGACTAGCACAGATACGCAGTATTTT
TRBV15	TRBJ2-7	-	-	CATSRDRTGSYEQYF	TGTGCCACCAGCAGAGATCGCACAGGTTCCTACGAGCAGTACTTC
TRBV2	TRBJ1-2	-	-	CASSLAGTYGYTF	TGTGCCAGCAGTCTAGCGGGCACATATGGCTACACCTTC
TRBV19	TRBJ2-7	-	-	CATATSYEQYF	TGTGCCACAGCGACATCCTACGAGCAGTACTTC
TRBV10-1	TRBJ1-3	-	-	CASSDGGIGNTIYF	TGCGCCAGCAGTGATGGAGGGATCGGAAACACCATATATTTT
TRBV6-1	TRBJ1-5	-	-	CASSEVWRSLNQPQHF	TGTGCCAGCAGTGAAGTCTGGCGGAGCCTCAATCAGCCCCAGCATTTT
TRBV5-5	TRBJ2-7	-	-	CASSLEQGFAYEQYF	TGTGCCAGCAGCTTGGAGCAGGGGTTCGCCTACGAGCAGTACTTC
TRBV2	TRBJ1-6	medium-sized	-	CASSEAGGALSPLHF	TGTGCCAGCAGTGAAGCGGGAGGGGCTCTCTCACCCCTCCACTTT
TRBV27	TRBJ2-3	many	-	CASSTDPRGGRTDTQYF	TGTGCCAGCAGTACTGACCCGAGGGGTGGGCGCACAGATACGCAGTATTTT
TRBV10-3	TRBJ2-1	-	TRBD2	CASSYPGLAGYNEQFF	TGTGCCAGCAGCTACCCGGGACTAGCGGGGTACAATGAGCAGTTCTTC
TRBV5-5	TRBJ1-1	-	-	CASTDGGQNTEAFF	TGTGCCAGCACTGATGGGGGTCAGAACACTGAAGCTTTCTTT
TRBV2	TRBJ1-1	-	-	CASSAREGTEAFF	TGTGCCAGCAGTGCCAGGGAAGGCACTGAAGCTTTCTTT
TRBV25-1	TRBJ2-7	-	-	CASSPRGGASHAVASYEQYF	TGTGCCAGCAGCCCCAGGGGCGGGGCTTCTCACGCCGTTGCCTCCTACGAGCAGTACTTC
TRBV11-2	TRBJ1-6	many	-	CASSPWTPGHSSYNSPLHF	TGTGCCAGCAGCCCCTGGACTCCTGGACATAGTTCCTATAATTCACCCCTCCACTTT
TRBV18	TRBJ1-1	-	-	CASSPQQGGGEIEAFF	TGTGCCAGCTCACCCCAACAGGGTGGAGGGGAGATTGAAGCTTTCTTT
TRBV29-1	TRBJ2-7	-	TRBD2	CSVEDLASGRAGEQYF	TGCAGCGTTGAAGATCTGGCTAGCGGGAGGGCCGGCGAGCAGTACTTC
TRBV7-9	TRBJ2-5	-	-	CASSLAGWETQYF	TGTGCCAGCAGCTTAGCAGGTTGGGAGACCCAGTACTTC
TRBV9	TRBJ1-2	many	-	CASSPSSANYGYTF	TGTGCCAGCAGCCCATCTTCAGCTAACTATGGCTACACCTTC
TRBV2	TRBJ1-4	many	-	CASRTFDTETNEKLFF	TGTGCCAGCAGGACCTTTGACACAGAGACCAATGAAAAACTGTTTTTT
TRBV2	TRBJ2-3	-	-	CASSEGQGTDTQYF	TGTGCCAGCAGTGAAGGACAGGGCACAGATACGCAGTATTTT
TRBV20-1	TRBJ2-7	medium-sized	-	CSAGGDEQYF	TGCAGTGCTGGAGGCGACGAGCAGTACTTC
TRBV2	TRBJ2-7	-	-	CASSDGSTSYEQYF	TGTGCCAGCAGTGATGGGAGCACCTCTTACGAGCAGTACTTC
TRBV2	TRBJ2-5	-	TRBD2	CASSSIAGLAGGETQYF	TGTGCCAGTAGTAGTATCGCGGGGCTAGCGGGGGGAGAGACCCAGTACTTC
TRBV20-1	TRBJ1-1	many	TRBD1	CSAKIPTGARGTEAFF	TGCAGTGCCAAAATACCGACAGGGGCTCGAGGGACTGAAGCTTTCTTT
TRBV19	TRBJ1-2	-	-	CASSENTVRGYTF	TGTGCCAGTAGCGAGAACACCGTTCGGGGCTACACCTTC
TRBV15	TRBJ2-3	-	-	CATSREQGTSTDTQYF	TGTGCCACCAGCAGAGAACAGGGGACTAGCACAGATACGCAGTATTTT
TRBV7-3	TRBJ2-7	-	-	CASSSPTSGYEQYF	TGTGCCAGCAGCTCCCCGACATCAGGCTACGAGCAGTACTTC
TRBV29-1	TRBJ1-1	once	TRBD1	CSDIGQGTEAFF	TGCAGCGACATAGGACAGGGCACTGAAGCTTTCTTT
TRBV12-3/TRBV12-4	TRBJ1-6	many	-	CASSRGGASPLHF	TGTGCCAGCAGTAGGGGAGGAGCTTCACCCCTCCACTTT
TRBV6-5	TRBJ2-2	-	-	CASSSQGCANTGELFF	TGTGCCAGCAGTTCCCAGGGCTGTGCGAACACCGGGGAGCTGTTTTTT
TRBV29-1	TRBJ2-3	-	TRBD2	CSAGNSGADTQYF	TGCAGCGCCGGTAATAGCGGGGCAGATACGCAGTATTTT
TRBV2	TRBJ2-3	-	-	CASSGGPARAVDTQYF	TGTGCCAGCAGTGGTGGGCCGGCGAGGGCAGTAGATACGCAGTATTTT